This TCR beta chain appears in the sequencing data of a study of cytomegalovirus exposure and HLA in healthy donors. Study outcomes and limitations: Approximately 160 TCR beta chains were listed as cytomegalovirus-associated. TCR beta V- and J-gene trimming, according to a later analysis, was linked to a missense DCLRE1C variant. Most CMV-associated TCR beta chains were later found to appear HLA-restricted.

CDR1 and CDR2 (germline): SGHTA, FQGNSA. The CDR3 consists of 18 residues. J lost 6 bases, V lost 0 bases, and 13 bases had no gene match. This clone was observed a few times. Antigen: not known. Primers for the PCR totalled 60 Vbeta and 13 Jbeta. Source study methods: As a later analysis found, there were 70 million to 90 million unique TCR beta chains, of which roughly 11 million were shared. TCRdb's copy holds only in-frame clones and misses some; the assay was immunoSEQ multiplex PCR. The V and J calls and clone size come from that table; D and trimming were worked out from the DNA. Of 130,000 or so clones listed, more than 55% were seen once; the top ten hold around 6%.

Sequencing was done on a sample of PBMCs. This sequence originates from a woman in her sixties in good health and CMV-seronegative. This rearrangement joins TRBV7-2 to TRBJ2-2, with 7 positions matching TRBD2. The CDR3, as DNA: TGTGCCAGCAGCTTAGCGTTTTTGGGGGAGGGTATGGCCGGGGAGCTGTTTTTT. Protein sequence: CASSLAFLGEGMAGELFF.